What follows are 2 T cell receptor beta chains derived from one specimen sequenced in a study of cytomegalovirus exposure and HLA in healthy donors. It was with 60 Vbeta and 13 Jbeta primers that the PCR ran. Here immunoSEQ multiplex PCR was the method, and the copy in TCRdb shows in-frame clones only, minus some. The sample holds roughly 140,000 clones, about three quarters seen once. The sequenced sample was PBMCs. The receptors come from a human donor in good health.

This clone was picked up one time. The chain recombines TRBV23-1 with TRBJ2-2; D is undetermined. TRBV23-1 is an ORF for which the function is uncertain. V gave up 5 bases and J gave up 2 bases, with 12 bases separating them. This CDR3 region has 15 residues. The CDR3 DNA reads as TGCGCCAGCAGTATACTGGGCCTTAACACCGGGGAGCTGTTTTTT. It is translated as CASSILGLNTGELFF.

The chain has TRBV11-3 and TRBJ2-1; 8 nucleotides match TRBD1. Germline V gene lookup returns CDR1 SGHNT and CDR2 YENEEA. This CDR3 has 15 residues. J was trimmed by 8 bases and V by 1 base; bases with no gene match: 7. This CDR3 is CASSLGGQGNDEQFF. CDR3 in DNA: TGTGCCAGCAGCTTAGGTGGACAGGGTAACGATGAGCAGTTCTTC.